These 17 T cell receptor beta chains were sequenced from one sample in a study of Ad26.COV2.S vaccination and SARS-CoV-2 variants. Measured with immunoSEQ multiplex PCR; TCRdb has only the in-frame clones, and not every one. Of under 500,000 clones in the sample, over 80% were seen once. The treatment denotes: some 20 received Ad26.COV2.S at low or high dose, single or two shots; about 5 received placebo; per-sample allocation not given. Sampling was done on day 63 after the first vaccine or placebo injection. Sequences were derived from peripheral blood, sampled in a trial of Ad26.COV2.S vaccine versus placebo. The receptor source for this set is a person aged 18-60 years who received the Ad26.COV2.S COVID-19 vaccine or a placebo.

In DNA, the CDR3 is TGTGCCTGGAGTGTCGCCAGGGCCTACGAGCAGTACTTC. Residues: CAWSVARAYEQYF. This chain uses TRBV30 with TRBJ2-7; D is possibly TRBD1 (5 bases). V lost 0 bases and J 2 bases, leaving 8 bases between the germline ends. The CDR3 sequence is 13 residues long. Germline values: CDR1 GTSNPN, CDR2 SVGIG (reference sequence).

The chain links TRBV6-1 to TRBJ1-2; D is possibly TRBD1 (5 bases). In germline, CDR1 is MNHNS, CDR2 SASEGT. The germline V and J ends were trimmed by 2 bases and 5 bases, with 12 bases remaining between them. The CDR3 consists of 14 residues. The CDR3 is CASSEWGSLYGYTF. DNA for the CDR3: TGTGCCAGCAGTGAATGGGGCAGCCTTTATGGCTACACCTTC.

The chain employs TRBV27 and TRBJ1-1; D perhaps matches TRBD1 (5 bases). The CDR3 consists of 15 residues. Germline CDR1 and CDR2: MNHEY and SMNVEV (reference sequence). V was clipped by 2 bases and J by 1 base, with 11 bases between them. The CDR3 region has the DNA TGTGCCAGCAGTTTACAGGGTATATGGAACACTGAAGCTTTCTTT. Encoded protein: CASSLQGIWNTEAFF.

The genes are TRBV10-3 and TRBJ2-1; D is unclear. Germline V CDR1 and CDR2: ENHRY, SYGVKD. V lost 4 bases and J 5 bases, leaving 12 bases between the germline ends. The CDR3 spans 14 residues. The CDR3 here is CAISVGGPDNEQFF. The CDR3 DNA is TGTGCCATCAGTGTTGGTGGCCCAGACAATGAGCAGTTCTTC.

This clone has a handful of counts. V usage is TRBV19 and J usage is TRBJ1-1, with no clear D. V gave up 5 bases and J gave up 4 bases, with 8 bases separating them. The germline V gene has CDR1 LNHDA and CDR2 SQIVND (reference sequence). The CDR3 extends over 12 amino acids. The CDR3 loop reads CASSLGSTEAFF. The CDR3 DNA follows: TGTGCCAGTAGTCTAGGATCCACTGAAGCTTTCTTT. The full variable domain, rest sourced from reference TRBV19 and TRBJ1-1, is DGGITQSPKYLFRKEGQNVTLSCEQNLNHDAMYWYRQDPGQGLRLIYYSQIVNDFQKGDIAEGYSVSREKKESFPLTVTSAQKNPTAFYLCASSLGSTEAFFGQGTRLTVV.

The chain joins TRBV2 to TRBJ1-2, with D possibly TRBD1 on 6 matching bases. Germline CDR1 SNHLY, CDR2 FYNNEI. V gave up 6 bases and J gave up 1 base, with 15 bases separating them. The CDR3 totals 15 residues. CDR3 sequence reads: CASSATGRGNYGYTF. The CDR3 nucleotides are TGTGCCAGCAGCGCCACAGGGCGGGGTAACTATGGCTACACCTTC.

V usage is TRBV28 and J usage is TRBJ1-5, with D perhaps matching TRBD1 (5 bases). With 7 bases removed from V and 2 bases from J, the gap between germline ends came to 12 bases. This CDR3 has 14 amino acids. Germline V gene lookup returns CDR1 MDHEN and CDR2 SYDVKM. CDR3 nucleotide sequence: TGTGCCAGCACCCTGGGGGTCGGCAATCAGCCCCAGCATTTT. Translated: CASTLGVGNQPQHF.

The rearrangement joins TRBV11-2 to TRBJ2-3; D gene uncertain. Trimming took off 6 bases at V and 6 bases at J, with 7 bases between the two ends. Germline V lookup: CDR1 SGHAT, CDR2 FQNNGV. The CDR3 consists of 11 residues. CDR3 DNA: TGTGCCAGCAGTCGCCCCGATACGCAGTATTTT. It translates to CASSRPDTQYF. The entire variable domain, with the rest obtained from reference TRBV11-2 and TRBJ2-3, is as follows: EAGVAQSPRYKIIEKRQSVAFWCNPISGHATLYWYQQILGQGPKLLIQFQNNGVVDDSQLPKDRFSAERLKGVDSTLKIQPAKLEDSAVYLCASSRPDTQYFGPGTRLTVL.

V and J are TRBV10-3 and TRBJ2-1; 11 bases line up with TRBD2. This CDR3 has 14 residues. The germline V gene encodes CDR1 ENHRY and CDR2 SYGVKD. Trimming at V came to 5 bases and at J to 5 bases, leaving 2 bases not matched to a gene. The CDR3 DNA follows: TGTGCCATCAGTCTTAGCGGGGGGGACAATGAGCAGTTCTTC. Encoded protein: CAISLSGGDNEQFF.

This chain connects TRBV5-5 to TRBJ2-5; D not certain. V lost 0 bases and J lost 5, with 11 bases in between. Per germline, CDR1 SGHKS and CDR2 YYEKEE (reference sequence). This CDR3 has 14 residues. The CDR3 DNA reads as TGTGCCAGCAGCTTGGTAGGCAGTCCCGAGACCCAGTACTTC. Translating gives CASSLVGSPETQYF.

The chain carries TRBV11-2 and TRBJ1-4, with D possibly matching TRBD1 (6 bases). Between the trimmed V and J ends, which lost 5 bases and 0 bases, there was a span of 19 bases. The germline CDR1 and CDR2 sequences are SGHAT and FQNNGV. CDR3 length equals 18 residues. CDR3 loop: CASSRGGALDATNEKLFF. For the CDR3, the DNA is TGTGCCAGCAGCCGAGGGGGGGCTCTGGATGCAACTAATGAAAAACTGTTTTTT.

The CDR3 protein is CASSSAGDEQFF. CDR3 coding DNA: TGTGCCAGCAGCTCCGCTGGGGATGAGCAGTTCTTC. This chain links TRBV7-9 with TRBJ2-1, with D unresolved. The CDR3 spans 12 residues. Germline V lookup: CDR1 SEHNR, CDR2 FQNEAQ (reference sequence). V was trimmed by 4 bases and J by 8 bases, leaving 9 bases between them.

V usage is TRBV25-1 and J usage is TRBJ2-3, with D tentatively TRBD1 (5 bases). The CDR3 runs to 16 residues. Germline V CDR1 and CDR2: MGHDK, SYGVNS. V lost 0 bases and J lost 4, with 14 bases in between. CDR3 residues: CASSEYGPAGSDTQYF. The CDR3 region has the DNA TGTGCCAGCAGTGAATATGGGCCGGCAGGGTCAGATACGCAGTATTTT.

DNA for the CDR3: TGTGCCAGCAGCTTAGAGCGCCAGTTTGGTGAAGCTTTCTTT. This gives the protein CASSLERQFGEAFF. The genes are TRBV11-2 and TRBJ1-1; no definite D call. Trimming cost V 0 bases and J 7 bases, with 12 bases left between them. Per the germline V gene, CDR1 is SGHAT and CDR2 is FQNNGV. CDR3 size: 14 residues. Drawing the rest from reference TRBV11-2 and TRBJ1-1, the complete variable domain is EAGVAQSPRYKIIEKRQSVAFWCNPISGHATLYWYQQILGQGPKLLIQFQNNGVVDDSQLPKDRFSAERLKGVDSTLKIQPAKLEDSAVYLCASSLERQFGEAFFGQGTRLTVV.

The V gene is TRBV9, the J gene TRBJ2-6; the D is unclear. Trimming cost V 0 bases and J 3 bases, with 4 bases left between them. Germline CDR1 SGDLS, CDR2 YYNGEE. The CDR3 is 14 amino acids. The CDR3 coding sequence is TGTGCCAGCAGCGTAGATCTTGGGGCCAACGTCCTGACTTTC. Encoded protein: CASSVDLGANVLTF.

V usage is TRBV9 and J usage is TRBJ2-7; tentatively, D is TRBD1 (6 bases). CDR1 SGDLS and CDR2 YYNGEE come from the germline V gene. Deletions cut 4 bases from V and 4 bases from J, with 27 bases between. This CDR3 spans 18 amino acids. Here the CDR3 reads CASSQNPRTGSRSYEQYF. In DNA form, the CDR3 reads TGTGCCAGCAGCCAGAACCCCCGAACAGGGAGCCGCTCTTACGAGCAGTACTTC. Drawing the rest from reference TRBV9 and TRBJ2-7, the complete variable domain is DSGVTQTPKHLITATGQRVTLRCSPRSGDLSVYWYQQSLDQGLQFLIQYYNGEERAKGNILERFSAQQFPDLHSELNLSSLELGDSALYFCASSQNPRTGSRSYEQYFGPGTRLTVT.

This sequence joins TRBV28 and TRBJ2-3; 10 bases map to TRBD2. CDR1 is MDHEN and CDR2 is SYDVKM in the germline V gene. Trimming removed 2 bases from V and 3 bases from J; junction bases left unmatched: 8. This CDR3 spans 17 amino acids. The DNA for the CDR3 is TGTGCCAGCAGTTTAGGTAGCGGGGGGTTGGGGACAGATACGCAGTATTTT. Its protein is CASSLGSGGLGTDTQYF. The full variable domain, rest sourced from reference TRBV28 and TRBJ2-3, is DVKVTQSSRYLVKRTGEKVFLECVQDMDHENMFWYRQDPGLGLRLIYFSYDVKMKEKGDIPEGYSVSREKKERFSLILESASTNQTSMYLCASSLGSGGLGTDTQYFGPGTRLTVL.